This TCR beta chain stems from a study of blood T cells in healthy people across ages. A J-beta primer mix and a sample-barcoded 5' primer were used in a second PCR of roughly 6 to 12 cycles. Tagging of each cDNA molecule was performed by a template-switch adaptor with 12 random nucleotides. TCRdb redid the calling of the 5' RACE reads with MiXCR, one entry per CDR3 protein. The sample holds about 1 million distinct CDR3 sequences, 40% to 50% seen once. This clonotype was observed once. Antigen: not known. With 5 bases clipped from V and 5 bases from J, the junction kept 12 bases outside the gene matches. The CDR3 is 15 amino acids. Per the germline V gene, CDR1 is SGHKS and CDR2 is YYEKEE (reference sequence). Whole-study results and caveats: Researchers said unsorted PBMCs prevented a conclusive naive versus antigen-experienced comparison.

Sequencing input: blood. This clonotype originated in an older woman in good health. The V gene is TRBV5-5, the J gene TRBJ1-1; 7 nucleotides line up with TRBD1. CDR3 loop: CASSTIRGGRTEAFF. The CDR3 DNA reads TGTGCCAGCAGTACGATTCGAGGGGGCCGGACTGAAGCTTTCTTT.